This is a list of T cell receptor beta chains from one sample in a study of identical twins. Via MiXCR, TCRdb re-called the 5' RACE reads, giving one row per CDR3 protein. The table lists about 1.7 million distinct CDR3 sequences, about 31% of them singletons. The specimen sequenced was cord blood. All receptors derive from a newborn girl in good health. The CDR3 runs from the conserved cysteine through the conserved F or W. The D gene is left open where the match is weak. For some rows the clone size is stated as once, few or many, or as a class when expanded; others skip it.

V,size,D,J,CDR3,DNA
TRBV5-1,.,.,TRBJ2-7,CASSLAILRNEQYF,TGCGCCAGCAGCTTGGCCATACTGAGAAATGAGCAGTACTTC
TRBV24-1,.,TRBD2,TRBJ2-1,CATSDFPSGRARHNEQFF,TGTGCCACCAGTGATTTTCCTAGCGGGAGGGCCCGGCACAATGAGCAGTTCTTC
TRBV4-2,few,TRBD2,TRBJ2-3,CASSQESLAADTQYF,TGTGCCAGCAGCCAAGAGTCGCTAGCGGCAGATACGCAGTATTTT
TRBV20-1,.,.,TRBJ2-2,CSARAPQLEGGQNTGELFF,TGCAGTGCTAGAGCCCCTCAGCTTGAGGGGGGCCAGAACACCGGGGAGCTGTTTTTT
TRBV10-3,few,TRBD2,TRBJ2-3,CAISEPRLAASTDTQYF,TGTGCCATCAGTGAGCCGAGACTAGCAGCTAGCACAGATACGCAGTATTTT
TRBV3-1,.,.,TRBJ2-5,CASSRAPTQYF,TGTGCCAGCAGCCGGGCCCCGACCCAGTACTTC
TRBV4-1,.,.,TRBJ2-1,CASSQSVSYNEQFF,TGCGCCAGCAGCCAGAGCGTCTCCTACAATGAGCAGTTCTTC
TRBV11-2,many,.,TRBJ2-4,CASSLKRGGGILTKNIQYF,TGTGCCAGCAGCTTAAAACGGGGTGGAGGGATCCTGACCAAAAACATTCAGTACTTC
TRBV5-1,few,TRBD1,TRBJ2-1,CASSLVTGGKSYNDQFF,TGCGCCAGCAGCTTGGTAACAGGGGGCAAGTCCTACAATGACCAGTTCTTC
TRBV27,.,.,TRBJ2-3,CASSFASADTQYF,TGTGCCAGCAGTTTTGCTTCCGCAGATACGCAGTATTTT
TRBV12-3/TRBV12-4,few,.,TRBJ2-3,CASSRTRDDTQYF,TGTGCCAGCAGTCGTACTAGGGACGATACGCAGTATTTT
TRBV11-2,few,TRBD1,TRBJ2-7,CASSYDKGAGYEQYF,TGTGCCAGCAGCTACGACAAGGGGGCTGGTTACGAGCAGTACTTC
TRBV20-1,few,.,TRBJ2-3,CSAREWQGKYTDTQYF,TGCAGTGCTAGAGAGTGGCAGGGAAAATACACAGATACGCAGTATTTT
TRBV3-1,.,.,TRBJ2-1,CASSQGGRVDYNEQFF,TGTGCCAGCAGCCAGGGTGGGCGGGTCGACTACAATGAGCAGTTCTTC
TRBV29-1,.,.,TRBJ2-7,CSVGAFSYNEQYF,TGCAGCGTAGGTGCCTTCTCCTACAATGAGCAGTACTTC
TRBV30,.,.,TRBJ1-5,CAWKGQPHQPQHF,TGTGCCTGGAAGGGCCAGCCCCATCAGCCCCAGCATTTT
TRBV2,few,.,TRBJ2-1,CASSEAHRRTSNEQFF,TGTGCCAGCAGTGAAGCCCACAGGCGAACTTCCAATGAGCAGTTCTTC
TRBV20-1,few,.,TRBJ2-5,CSAPPVQGGVRETQYF,TGCAGTGCTCCCCCCGTGCAGGGGGGCGTCCGAGAGACCCAGTACTTC
TRBV5-1,.,.,TRBJ2-7,CASSIPTPSAPYNEQYF,TGCGCCAGCAGCATTCCCACCCCTAGCGCTCCCTACAATGAGCAGTACTTC
TRBV20-1,few,TRBD1,TRBJ2-1,CSANLQPSRGEQFF,TGCAGTGCAAATCTTCAGCCTTCCAGGGGGGAGCAGTTCTTC
TRBV30,.,.,TRBJ1-3,CAWSTHSGNTIYF,TGTGCCTGGAGTACACACTCTGGAAACACCATATATTTT
TRBV29-1,many,.,TRBJ2-3,CSVESPRALKGFTQYF,TGCAGCGTCGAATCCCCTAGGGCCCTAAAAGGATTTACGCAGTATTTT
TRBV6-6,.,TRBD1,TRBJ1-2,CASRTPKGQGNYGYTF,TGTGCCAGCAGGACACCGAAGGGACAGGGAAACTATGGCTACACCTTC
TRBV20-1,few,TRBD1,TRBJ1-2,CSASYRDRGLFAYGYTF,TGCAGTGCTAGCTACCGGGACAGGGGACTTTTCGCCTATGGCTACACCTTC
TRBV20-1,.,TRBD2,TRBJ2-1,CSASSLAGVGEQFF,TGCAGTGCTAGTAGTCTAGCGGGAGTTGGCGAGCAGTTCTTC
TRBV7-9,.,.,TRBJ1-2,CASSFLFYGYTF,TGTGCCAGCAGCTTCCTATTCTATGGCTACACCTTC
TRBV20-1,few,TRBD2,TRBJ2-5,CSARARLAGTQYF,TGCAGTGCTAGAGCTCGACTAGCGGGGACCCAGTACTTC
TRBV7-2,.,.,TRBJ2-7,CASSPYPSSYNEQYF,TGTGCCAGCAGCCCTTATCCCAGCTCCTACAATGAGCAGTACTTC
TRBV7-2,few,.,TRBJ2-7,CASSLGQVNTYEQYF,TGTGCCAGCAGCTTAGGGCAGGTGAATACCTACGAGCAGTACTTC
TRBV27,.,.,TRBJ2-1,CASSPMADLRNNEQFF,TGTGCCAGCAGCCCGATGGCGGATTTGAGAAACAATGAGCAGTTCTTC
TRBV20-1,few,.,TRBJ2-3,CSANKVPWREHTDTQYF,TGCAGTGCTAATAAGGTCCCGTGGAGGGAACACACAGATACGCAGTATTTT
TRBV24-1,many,.,TRBJ2-3,CATRGSADTQYF,TGTGCCACCAGAGGTTCGGCAGATACGCAGTATTTT
TRBV20-1,.,TRBD1,TRBJ2-2,CSARRQGSGELFF,TGCAGTGCACGTCGACAGGGGAGCGGGGAGCTGTTTTTT
TRBV20-1,.,TRBD2,TRBJ2-3,CSARFGGTAWADTQYF,TGCAGTGCTAGATTCGGGGGGACTGCCTGGGCGGATACGCAGTATTTT
TRBV6-1,.,TRBD2,TRBJ2-3,CASSGTSLPDTQYF,TGTGCCAGCAGTGGGACTAGCCTGCCAGATACGCAGTATTTT
TRBV20-1,.,.,TRBJ2-7,CSAMGSLITYNEQYF,TGCAGTGCTATGGGAAGCCTGATCACCTACAATGAGCAGTACTTC
TRBV7-9,.,TRBD1,TRBJ1-5,CASNRGPDQPQHF,TGTGCCTCCAATAGGGGGCCCGATCAGCCCCAGCATTTT
TRBV6-1,many,.,TRBJ1-2,CASSEGQGNYGYTF,TGTGCCAGCAGTGAAGGCCAGGGGAACTATGGCTACACCTTC
TRBV27,few,.,TRBJ2-1,CASSLLQGGGYNEQFF,TGTGCCAGCAGTTTATTACAGGGTGGGGGCTACAATGAGCAGTTCTTC
TRBV28,few,.,TRBJ2-1,CASSWFRPGVNEQFF,TGTGCCAGCAGTTGGTTTCGACCAGGGGTCAATGAGCAGTTCTTC
TRBV3-1,.,.,TRBJ2-7,CASSPQVSYEQYF,TGTGCCAGCAGCCCACAGGTCTCCTACGAGCAGTACTTC
TRBV5-6,few,.,TRBJ1-2,CASSIVNYGYTF,TGTGCCAGCAGCATTGTCAACTATGGCTACACCTTC
TRBV4-2,many,.,TRBJ2-7,CASSRLTGQTSYEQYF,TGTGCCAGCAGCCGACTAACTGGACAGACAAGCTACGAGCAGTACTTC
TRBV20-1,.,TRBD2,TRBJ2-3,CSASKREGTDTQYF,TGCAGTGCTAGCAAGCGGGAGGGCACAGATACGCAGTATTTT
TRBV4-2,.,.,TRBJ2-3,CASSQGRWQGTDTQYF,TGTGCCAGCAGCCAAGGAAGGTGGCAGGGCACAGATACGCAGTATTTT
TRBV4-1,few,.,TRBJ2-1,CASSQVLSGDNEQFF,TGCGCCAGCAGCCAAGTCCTCTCGGGGGACAATGAGCAGTTCTTC
TRBV9,few,.,TRBJ2-1,CASSVGGAAPYNNEQFF,TGTGCCAGCAGCGTAGGAGGCGCAGCTCCCTACAATAATGAGCAGTTCTTC
TRBV6-5,.,.,TRBJ1-5,CASSHQENQPQHF,TGTGCCAGCAGTCACCAAGAGAATCAGCCCCAGCATTTT
TRBV19,.,TRBD1,TRBJ2-7,CANTTGGADEQYF,TGTGCCAACACGACAGGGGGCGCGGACGAGCAGTACTTC
TRBV2,many,.,TRBJ1-2,CASSVAAARLDYGYTF,TGTGCCAGCAGTGTCGCGGCAGCCCGCCTTGACTATGGCTACACCTTC
TRBV9,many,TRBD1,TRBJ1-2,CASSVGTGNYGYTF,TGTGCCAGCAGCGTAGGGACAGGGAACTATGGCTACACCTTC
TRBV12-3/TRBV12-4,.,TRBD1,TRBJ1-6,CASSSGQGVKNSPLHF,TGTGCCAGCAGTTCCGGACAGGGGGTTAAGAATTCACCCCTCCACTTT